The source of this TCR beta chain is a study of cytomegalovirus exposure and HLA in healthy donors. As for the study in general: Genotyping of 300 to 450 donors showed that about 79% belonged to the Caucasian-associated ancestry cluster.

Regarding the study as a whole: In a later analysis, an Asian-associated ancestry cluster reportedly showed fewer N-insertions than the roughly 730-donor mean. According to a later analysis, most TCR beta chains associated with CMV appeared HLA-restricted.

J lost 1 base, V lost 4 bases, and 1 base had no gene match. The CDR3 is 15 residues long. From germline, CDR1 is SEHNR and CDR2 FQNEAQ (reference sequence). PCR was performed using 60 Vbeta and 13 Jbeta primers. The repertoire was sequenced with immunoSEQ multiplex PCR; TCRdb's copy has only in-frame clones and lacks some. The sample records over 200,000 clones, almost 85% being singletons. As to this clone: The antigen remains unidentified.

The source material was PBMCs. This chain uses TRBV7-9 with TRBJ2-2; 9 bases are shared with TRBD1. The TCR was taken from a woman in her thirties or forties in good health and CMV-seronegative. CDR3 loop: CASSSGQGNTGELFF. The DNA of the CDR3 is TGTGCCAGCAGCTCGGGACAGGGGAACACCGGGGAGCTGTTTTTT.